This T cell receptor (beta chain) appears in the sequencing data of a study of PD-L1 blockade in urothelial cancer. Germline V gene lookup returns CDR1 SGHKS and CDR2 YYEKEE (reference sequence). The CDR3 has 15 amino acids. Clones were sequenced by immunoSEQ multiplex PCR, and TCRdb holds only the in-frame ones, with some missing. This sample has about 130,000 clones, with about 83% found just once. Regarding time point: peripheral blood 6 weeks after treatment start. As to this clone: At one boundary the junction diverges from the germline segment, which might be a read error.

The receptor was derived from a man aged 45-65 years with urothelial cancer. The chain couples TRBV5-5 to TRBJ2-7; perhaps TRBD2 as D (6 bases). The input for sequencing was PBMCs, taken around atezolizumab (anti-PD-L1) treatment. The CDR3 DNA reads TGTGCCAGAAGCTTGTACACGGGAGTAGGGCTCGAGCAGTACTTC. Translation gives CARSLYTGVGLEQYF. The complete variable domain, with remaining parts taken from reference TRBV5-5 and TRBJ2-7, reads DAGVTQSPTHLIKTRGQQVTLRCSPISGHKSVSWYQQVLGQGPQFIFQYYEKEERGRGNFPDRFSARQFPNYSSELNVNALLLGDSALYLCARSLYTGVGLEQYFGPGTRLTVT.